The 22 T cell receptor beta chains in this list originate from one sample, sequenced in a study of blood T cell repertoires in COVID-19. Profiling relied on immunoSEQ multiplex PCR, and the TCRdb table lists in-frame clones only, not all of them. The table has around 100,000 clones, 75% to 90% seen once. Sequencing was done on a sample of peripheral blood. The receptors were sampled from a man older than 75 with acute or convalescent COVID-19.

V is TRBV15 and J is TRBJ2-7; possibly TRBD2 for D (5 bases). The CDR3 consists of 14 residues. V lost 1 base, J lost 5 bases, and 12 bases lay in between. Per the germline V gene, CDR1 is LNHNV and CDR2 is YYDKDF (reference sequence). CDR3 amino acids: CATSRVGVSHEQYF. In DNA form, the CDR3 reads TGTGCCACCAGCAGAGTCGGGGTGAGCCACGAGCAGTACTTC.

The chain uses TRBV5-1 and TRBJ2-3, with D tentatively TRBD2 (5 bases). Per germline, CDR1 SGHRS and CDR2 YFSETQ. The CDR3 sequence is 15 residues long. Trimming cost V 4 bases and J 6 bases, with 18 bases left between them. CDR3 sequence (DNA): TGCGCCAGCAGCAGGGTGGGAGCCACCGGCGATACGCAGTATTTT. This translates into CASSRVGATGDTQYF.

The rearrangement uses TRBV2 and TRBJ2-7, with TRBD1 matching over 8 bases. This CDR3 has 12 amino acids. Germline CDR1 reads SNHLY; CDR2 reads FYNNEI. V shed 10 bases, J shed 3 bases, and the junction held 5 bases outside the gene matches. This CDR3 reads CATQGTGYEQYF. CDR3 sequence (DNA): TGTGCCACCCAAGGGACAGGCTACGAGCAGTACTTC.

The table lists this clone with a count of one. The rearrangement uses TRBV6-4 and TRBJ2-1, with TRBD2 matching 9 bases. Germline lookup yields CDR1 MRHNA and CDR2 SNTAGT. The CDR3 extends over 15 amino acids. V lost 5 bases to trimming and J lost 2 bases; unmatched junction nucleotides: 4. The CDR3 protein is CASSSLAGTYNEQFF. CDR3 coding DNA: TGTGCCAGCAGTTCTCTAGCGGGAACCTACAATGAGCAGTTCTTC.

The rearrangement joins TRBV28 to TRBJ2-3; 13 bases are a match to TRBD2. Trimming cost V 2 bases and J 4 bases; bases outside gene matches: 6. The CDR3 is 17 residues long. Germline-derived CDR1 and CDR2 are MDHEN and SYDVKM. The CDR3 protein is CASSLPTLAGGPDTQYF. The CDR3 region has the DNA TGTGCCAGCAGTTTACCCACACTAGCGGGAGGGCCAGATACGCAGTATTTT.

This chain uses TRBV3-1 (or the pseudogene TRBV3-2) with TRBJ2-5; TRBD2 matches 10 bases. V lost 4 bases to trimming and J lost 1 base; unmatched junction nucleotides: 0. The CDR3 is 14 amino acids. From germline, CDR1 is LGHDT and CDR2 YNNKEL (reference sequence). The CDR3 protein is CASSRTSGQETQYF. The CDR3 DNA is TGTGCCAGCAGCCGGACTAGCGGCCAAGAGACCCAGTACTTC.

This clone was seen only once. The chain is built from TRBV7-2 and TRBJ2-1; D is possibly TRBD2 (6 bases). V lost 1 base and J 8 bases, leaving 15 bases between the germline ends. This CDR3 spans 15 amino acids. Germline V gene lookup returns CDR1 SGHTA and CDR2 FQGNSA. The CDR3: CASSLVLGGGDEQFF. CDR3 bases: TGTGCCAGCAGCTTAGTTTTGGGGGGAGGAGATGAGCAGTTCTTC.

CDR3 protein: CASSEEREGREQYF. The CDR3 nucleotides read TGTGCCAGCAGTGAAGAGCGGGAGGGAAGGGAGCAGTACTTC. The V gene is TRBV6-1, the J gene TRBJ2-7, with TRBD2 matching over 10 bases. The J segment lost 7 bases and the V segment lost 1 base, leaving 4 bases of the junction unmatched. The CDR3 is 14 residues long. CDR1 is MNHNS and CDR2 is SASEGT in the germline V gene.

The chain joins TRBV6-5 to TRBJ2-6; 13 nucleotides line up with TRBD2. Germline V gene data show CDR1 as MNHEY and CDR2 as SVGAGI. Germline trimming cut 6 bases from V and 6 bases from J; bases unmatched to any gene: 5. This CDR3 is 16 amino acids long. CDR3: CASSYGLAGEANVLTF. CDR3 coding DNA: TGTGCCAGCAGCTACGGACTAGCGGGAGAGGCCAACGTCCTGACTTTC.

In its sample, this clone was seen once. V usage is TRBV28 and J usage is TRBJ1-2; a weak D match, TRBD1 (5 bases). Germline-derived CDR1 and CDR2 are MDHEN and SYDVKM. The CDR3 is 13 amino acids. Trimming removed 4 bases from V and 8 bases from J, with 14 bases in between. The CDR3 DNA reads as TGTGCCAGCAGTTCCCGCACTTGGGGCGGCTACACCTTC. Translating gives CASSSRTWGGYTF.

There are a few counts of this clone. This chain links TRBV7-2 with TRBJ2-7; 8 nucleotides line up with TRBD1. This CDR3 has 17 residues. CDR1 SGHTA and CDR2 FQGNSA come from the germline V gene. The trim removed 3 bases at V and 1 base at J, leaving 11 bases unmatched. CDR3 in DNA: TGTGCCAGCAGCTTCCGGACAGGGAGGTCCCCATCCTACGAGCAGTACTTC. Translated, it gives CASSFRTGRSPSYEQYF.

CDR3 protein: CASSRSGTEAYEQYF. The DNA of the CDR3 is TGTGCCAGCAGTCGATCCGGGACAGAAGCCTACGAGCAGTACTTC. The rearrangement joins TRBV3-1 (or the pseudogene TRBV3-2) to TRBJ2-7, with 7 positions matching TRBD1. V was pared by 6 bases and J by 2 bases, with 10 bases of the junction left unmatched. Per germline, CDR1 LGHDT and CDR2 YNNKEL (reference sequence). The CDR3 consists of 15 residues.

The CDR3, as DNA: TGTGCCAGCAGTCAAAGCGGGAGGGGAGAGACCCAGTACTTC. Its translation: CASSQSGRGETQYF. This chain uses TRBV2 with TRBJ2-5; 10 bases agree with TRBD2. The CDR3 covers 14 residues. The germline gives CDR1 SNHLY, CDR2 FYNNEI. Trimming removed 5 bases from V and 4 bases from J; junction bases left unmatched: 4.

The chain links TRBV5-1 to TRBJ2-3, with 10 bases lining up with TRBD1. V dropped 3 bases and J dropped 5; count of bases not matched to a gene: 6. From germline, CDR1 is SGHRS and CDR2 YFSETQ. The CDR3 runs 15 residues. The CDR3 bases are TGCGCCAGCAGCTCGGGGACAGGGGAAAGAGATACGCAGTATTTT. This translates into CASSSGTGERDTQYF.

J is TRBJ2-1 and V is TRBV19, with D unclear. Looked up from germline, CDR1 is LNHDA and CDR2 is SQIVND (reference sequence). V was pared by 6 bases and J by 8 bases, with 17 bases between. This CDR3 has 14 residues. CDR3 nucleotide sequence: TGTGCCAGTAGGCGGAGCCAGAGTTTGGATGAGCAGTTCTTC. Translated, it gives CASRRSQSLDEQFF.

The V and J genes are TRBV28 and TRBJ2-1; TRBD1 might be the D (6 bases). V dropped 3 bases and J dropped 6 bases, with 18 bases sitting between them. Germline V gene sequence: CDR1 MDHEN, CDR2 SYDVKM. This CDR3 is 16 amino acids long. The chain's CDR3 is CASSFSQQGNLNEQFF. CDR3 bases: TGTGCCAGCAGTTTTAGCCAACAGGGAAATCTCAATGAGCAGTTCTTC.

The chain uses TRBV28 and TRBJ1-2; maybe TRBD1 (5 bases). Per germline, CDR1 MDHEN and CDR2 SYDVKM. The V and J ends lost 10 bases and 6 bases respectively, with 15 bases between them. The CDR3 is 12 amino acids. CDR3 nucleotides: TGTGCCACCAAAGAGACAGAGGATGGCTACACCTTC. Amino acids: CATKETEDGYTF.

This chain links TRBV2 with TRBJ1-6; 7 bases map to TRBD1. CDR1 SNHLY and CDR2 FYNNEI come from the germline V gene. CDR3 length equals 15 residues. J was trimmed by 5 bases and V by 7 bases; bases with no gene match: 8. CDR3 protein: CASTQGQPNNSPLHF. The CDR3 DNA sequence: TGTGCCAGCACCCAGGGACAGCCGAATAATTCACCCCTCCACTTT.

CDR3 bases: TGTGCCAGCAGCTTTTTACAGGGAATCGACAATGAGCAGTTCTTC. Encoded protein: CASSFLQGIDNEQFF. The chain uses TRBV7-9 and TRBJ2-1; D may be TRBD1 (6 bases). The germline gives CDR1 SEHNR, CDR2 FQNEAQ (reference sequence). The CDR3 is made up of 15 amino acids. Trimming took off 3 bases at V and 5 bases at J, with 14 bases between the two ends.

The gene calls are TRBV25-1 and TRBJ2-3; no clear D. The germline V gene encodes CDR1 MGHDK and CDR2 SYGVNS. Trimming took 2 bases from V and 0 from J, leaving 12 bases between them. The length of the CDR3 is 16 residues. The CDR3 is CASSEIYSQSTDTQYF. DNA of the CDR3: TGTGCCAGCAGTGAAATATATAGCCAAAGCACAGATACGCAGTATTTT.

This chain joins TRBV5-1 and TRBJ2-6; tentative D call: TRBD2 (6 bases). This CDR3 has 15 residues. CDR1 and CDR2 (germline): SGHRS, YFSETQ. The V and J ends lost 1 base and 2 bases respectively, with 7 bases between them. The CDR3 coding sequence is TGCGCCAGCAGCTTGAGGAGGGCTGGGGCCAACGTCCTGACTTTC. Protein product: CASSLRRAGANVLTF.

In this sample, this clone turned up once. The chain recombines TRBV7-2 with TRBJ1-4; D gene uncertain. The germline V gene has CDR1 SGHTA and CDR2 FQGNSA. The CDR3 is 13 residues long. Trimming pared 2 bases from V and 4 bases from J, leaving 5 bases between. DNA for the CDR3: TGTGCCAGCAGCTTACCCAGTAATGAAAAACTGTTTTTT. It yields the protein CASSLPSNEKLFF.